These T cell receptor beta chains were read from a single sample in a study of beta chain features in type 1 diabetes. Using immunoSEQ multiplex PCR, the repertoire was profiled, and TCRdb retains in-frame clones only, with some absent. The sample has approximately 380,000 clones, approximately 15% seen once. The source material was naive CD4+ T cells from blood. The origin of the receptors is a young woman in good health. The conserved cysteine and the conserved F or W are not part of the CDR3 here. The order of the fields is J gene, V gene, CDR3 protein.

J gene: TRBJ1-4
V gene: TRBV29-1
CDR3 protein: SVGLVTGTGNEKLF

J gene: TRBJ2-2
V gene: TRBV4-3
CDR3 protein: ASSQDSRGVTGELF

J gene: TRBJ1-1
V gene: TRBV2
CDR3 protein: ASRIDRDAEAF

J gene: TRBJ2-1
V gene: TRBV6-5
CDR3 protein: ASSQNRNYNEQF

J gene: TRBJ2-1
V gene: TRBV2
CDR3 protein: ASSEGVGVEQF

J gene: TRBJ2-2
V gene: TRBV5-1
CDR3 protein: ASSSHSRGMNTGELF

J gene: TRBJ2-7
V gene: TRBV29-1
CDR3 protein: SVVSASDEQY

J gene: TRBJ2-1
V gene: TRBV30
CDR3 protein: AISGRGDSYNEQF

J gene: TRBJ2-2
V gene: TRBV28
CDR3 protein: ASTYNGGSTGELF

J gene: TRBJ2-7
V gene: TRBV9
CDR3 protein: ASSYGTEAYEQY

J gene: TRBJ2-5
V gene: TRBV7-8
CDR3 protein: ASSLTGGEETQY

J gene: TRBJ2-1
V gene: TRBV6-5
CDR3 protein: ATWQREGVNEQF

J gene: TRBJ2-7
V gene: TRBV6-5
CDR3 protein: ATGDPSGGPREQY